This entry lists 7 T cell receptor beta chains sequenced from one sample in a study of CD8+ T cells in alopecia areata. The sequencing template was cDNA reverse transcribed from extracted RNA. Measured with immunoSEQ multiplex PCR; TCRdb has only the in-frame clones, and not every one. The profile shows 65,000 to 95,000 clones, just over 50% of them singletons. The sample was NKG2D-high CD8+ T cells sorted from blood. All receptors come from a human donor with alopecia areata.

This clone has just a few counts. The chain employs TRBV28 and TRBJ2-1; D unresolved. The CDR3 extends over 13 amino acids. V gave up 2 bases and J gave up 3 bases, with 5 bases separating them. Germline V gene data show CDR1 as MDHEN and CDR2 as SYDVKM. CDR3 region: CASSLTIYNEQFF. As DNA, the CDR3 is TGTGCCAGCAGTTTAACGATCTACAATGAGCAGTTCTTC.

This rearrangement joins TRBV4-1 to TRBJ2-1; 10 positions agree with TRBD2. This CDR3 spans 15 amino acids. Germline trimming cut 5 bases from V and 5 bases from J; bases unmatched to any gene: 6. The germline CDR1 and CDR2 sequences are MGHRA and YSYEKL. The CDR3 reads CASSSLAGAHNEQFF. CDR3 in DNA: TGCGCCAGCAGCTCTCTAGCGGGGGCCCACAATGAGCAGTTCTTC.

The sample holds a few counts of this clone. The J gene is TRBJ1-1, the V gene TRBV29-1; the D is unclear. The CDR3 has 13 residues. Germline CDR1 reads SQVTM; CDR2 reads ANQGSEA. V was shortened by 0 bases and J by 0 bases, with 5 bases between the two germline ends. CDR3 nucleotides: TGCAGCGTTGAAGATCTAGTGAACACTGAAGCTTTCTTT. Translation gives CSVEDLVNTEAFF.

V and J are TRBV6-4 and TRBJ1-3; D unresolved. Deletions cut 0 bases from V and 1 base from J, with 7 bases between. This CDR3 has 15 residues. CDR1 is MRHNA and CDR2 is SNTAGT in the germline V gene. CDR3 nucleotide sequence: TGTGCCAGCAGTGACTCGACGAAGTCTGGAAACACCATATATTTT. This sequence encodes CASSDSTKSGNTIYF.

The V and J genes are TRBV27 and TRBJ1-2; D is unclear. Trimming shortened V by 6 bases and J by 2 bases, and 13 bases separated the two germline ends. From germline, CDR1 is MNHEY and CDR2 SMNVEV (reference sequence). CDR3 length: 14 amino acids. In nucleotides, the CDR3 is TGTGCCAGCAGCTTACGGGCGTTCAACTATGGCTACACCTTC. This codes for CASSLRAFNYGYTF.

The sample holds a few counts of this clone. This chain uses TRBV29-1 with TRBJ2-7; 9 nucleotides match TRBD1. CDR3 size: 13 residues. Per germline, CDR1 SQVTM and CDR2 ANQGSEA. J gave up 3 bases and V 7 bases, and 7 bases lay outside the gene matches. In nucleotides, the CDR3 is TGCAGCGCCACGGGACAGGGAGTCTACGAGCAGTACTTC. This encodes CSATGQGVYEQYF.

This clone was seen only a few times. The genes are TRBV19 and TRBJ2-3; 7 positions match TRBD1. V lost 1 base, J lost 5 bases, and 3 bases stayed unmatched. CDR1 LNHDA and CDR2 SQIVND come from the germline V gene (reference sequence). The CDR3 has 14 amino acids. CDR3 loop: CASSIVQGEDTQYF. The CDR3 bases are TGTGCCAGTAGTATAGTGCAGGGGGAAGATACGCAGTATTTT.